This T cell receptor (beta chain) was identified during a study of cytomegalovirus exposure and HLA in healthy donors. Clones were read by immunoSEQ multiplex PCR, and TCRdb kept only the in-frame ones, dropping some. The table has 150,000 to 200,000 clones, about 89% seen once. Sample: PBMCs. This clonotype originated in a man aged 25 to 45 in good health and CMV-seropositive.

CDR3 amino acids: CAISESTGGFYGYTF. CDR3 sequence (DNA): TGTGCCATCAGTGAGTCCACAGGGGGGTTCTATGGCTACACCTTC. V usage is TRBV10-3 and J usage is TRBJ1-2; 8 bases are shared with TRBD1. The CDR3 covers 15 residues. Losses at the gene ends were 0 bases for V and 4 bases for J; bases not matched to a gene: 4. The germline V gene encodes CDR1 ENHRY and CDR2 SYGVKD.